The T cell receptor beta chain under discussion was sequenced for a study of control samples from healthy donors and cancer patients. CDR1 is KGHDR, CDR2 SFDVKD, per germline. CDR3 length: 14 residues. Trimming removed 9 bases at V and 0 bases at J, with 10 bases between. Measured with immunoSEQ multiplex PCR; TCRdb has only the in-frame clones, and not every one. The top ten clones hold more than 6% of a sample with about 410,000 clones, around 90% of them seen once. The chain has TRBV24-1 and TRBJ2-2, with D possibly TRBD1 on 6 matching bases. Sequencing was carried out using PBMCs. This receptor was identified in a man aged 35 to 55 with head and neck cancer. The CDR3 spells CATGQPPNTGELFF. CDR3 nucleotides: TGTGCCACCGGACAGCCTCCGAACACCGGGGAGCTGTTTTTT.